This TCR beta chain was found in a study of blood T cells in healthy people across ages. As regards this clonotype: This may be a read error: a much more frequent sequence differs by one nucleotide.

Trimming took 4 bases from V and 0 from J, leaving 7 bases between them. Per germline, CDR1 SQVTM and CDR2 ANQGSEA. This CDR3 region has 12 residues. Primed by a sample-barcoded 5' primer and a J-beta primer mix, a second PCR proceeded for about 6 to 11 cycles. TCRdb independently ran MiXCR on the 5' RACE reads; one entry per CDR3 protein. The sample gives 1.8 million or so distinct CDR3 sequences, approximately 39% of which show up once; under 30% is in the top ten. The source material was blood. This TCR was recovered from a human donor in good health. The V gene is TRBV29-1, the J gene TRBJ2-7, with D unresolved. The CDR3 DNA follows: TGCAGCGTTGGACACAGCTCCTACGAGCAGTACTTC. The encoded protein is CSVGHSSYEQYF.